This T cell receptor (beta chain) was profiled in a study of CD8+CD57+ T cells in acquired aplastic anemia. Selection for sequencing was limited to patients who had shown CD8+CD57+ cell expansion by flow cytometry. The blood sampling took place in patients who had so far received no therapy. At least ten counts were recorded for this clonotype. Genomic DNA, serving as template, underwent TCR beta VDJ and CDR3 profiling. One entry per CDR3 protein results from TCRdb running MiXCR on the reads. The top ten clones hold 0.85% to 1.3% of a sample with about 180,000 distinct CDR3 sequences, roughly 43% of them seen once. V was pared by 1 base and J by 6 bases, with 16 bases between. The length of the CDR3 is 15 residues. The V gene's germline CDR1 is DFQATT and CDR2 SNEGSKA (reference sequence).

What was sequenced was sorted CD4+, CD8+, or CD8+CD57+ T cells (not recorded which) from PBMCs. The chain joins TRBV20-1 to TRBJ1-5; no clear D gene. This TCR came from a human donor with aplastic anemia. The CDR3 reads CSARVVGGFGQPQHF. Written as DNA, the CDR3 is TGCAGTGCTAGAGTCGTCGGTGGCTTCGGTCAGCCCCAGCATTTT.